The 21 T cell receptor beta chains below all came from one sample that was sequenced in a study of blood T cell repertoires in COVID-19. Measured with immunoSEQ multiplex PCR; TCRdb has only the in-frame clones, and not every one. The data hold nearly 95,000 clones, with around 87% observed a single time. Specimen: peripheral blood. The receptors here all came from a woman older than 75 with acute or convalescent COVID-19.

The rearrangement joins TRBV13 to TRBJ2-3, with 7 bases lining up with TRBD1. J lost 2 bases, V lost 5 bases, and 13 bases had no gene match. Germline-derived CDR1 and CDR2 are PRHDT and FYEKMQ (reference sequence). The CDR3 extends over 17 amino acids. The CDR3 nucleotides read TGTGCCAGCAGCCCCAGCGAAGGGGGCGGATACACAGATACGCAGTATTTT. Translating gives CASSPSEGGGYTDTQYF.

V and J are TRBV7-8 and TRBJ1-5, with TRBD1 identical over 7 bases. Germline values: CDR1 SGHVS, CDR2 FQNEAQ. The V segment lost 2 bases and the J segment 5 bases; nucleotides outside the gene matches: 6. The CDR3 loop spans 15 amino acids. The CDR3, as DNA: TGTGCCAGCAGCTTAAGGGGACAGCAAGATCAGCCCCAGCATTTT. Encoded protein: CASSLRGQQDQPQHF.

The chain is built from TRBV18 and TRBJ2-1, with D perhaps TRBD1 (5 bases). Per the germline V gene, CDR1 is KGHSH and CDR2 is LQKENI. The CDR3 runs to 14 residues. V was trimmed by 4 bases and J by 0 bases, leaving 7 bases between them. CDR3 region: CASSRGGSYNEQFF. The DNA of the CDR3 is TGTGCCAGCTCACGGGGCGGCTCCTACAATGAGCAGTTCTTC.

DNA for the CDR3: TGTGCCAGCAGCCAAGGCGGGATCTATGAGCAGTTCTTC. Its translation: CASSQGGIYEQFF. The V and J genes are TRBV3-1 (or the pseudogene TRBV3-2) and TRBJ2-1; D may be TRBD2 (6 bases). This CDR3 spans 13 amino acids. Trimming removed 1 base at V and 8 bases at J, with 9 bases between. From germline, CDR1 is LGHDT and CDR2 YNNKEL (reference sequence).

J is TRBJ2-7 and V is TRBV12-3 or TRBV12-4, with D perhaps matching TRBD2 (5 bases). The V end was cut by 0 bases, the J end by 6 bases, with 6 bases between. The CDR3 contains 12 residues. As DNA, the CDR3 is TGTGCCAGCAGTTTAGCGGGAGTCGAGCAGTACTTC. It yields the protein CASSLAGVEQYF.

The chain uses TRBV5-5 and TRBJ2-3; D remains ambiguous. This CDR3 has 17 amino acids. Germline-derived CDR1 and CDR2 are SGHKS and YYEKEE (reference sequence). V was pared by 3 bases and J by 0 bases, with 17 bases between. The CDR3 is CASSWSVGGTSTDTQYF. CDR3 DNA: TGTGCCAGCAGCTGGAGTGTTGGTGGAACTAGCACAGATACGCAGTATTTT.

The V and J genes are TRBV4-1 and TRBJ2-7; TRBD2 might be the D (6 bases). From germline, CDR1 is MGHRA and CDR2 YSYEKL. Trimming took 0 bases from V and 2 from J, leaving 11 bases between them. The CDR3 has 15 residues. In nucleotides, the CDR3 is TGCGCCAGCAGCCAAGATTGGAGGGCCCCCTACGAGCAGTACTTC. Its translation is CASSQDWRAPYEQYF.

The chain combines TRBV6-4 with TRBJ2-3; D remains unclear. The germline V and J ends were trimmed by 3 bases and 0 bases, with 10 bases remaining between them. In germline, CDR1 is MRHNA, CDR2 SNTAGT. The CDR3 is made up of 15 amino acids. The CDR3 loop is CASSEGAASTDTQYF. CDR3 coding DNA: TGTGCCAGCAGTGAAGGAGCTGCTAGCACAGATACGCAGTATTTT.

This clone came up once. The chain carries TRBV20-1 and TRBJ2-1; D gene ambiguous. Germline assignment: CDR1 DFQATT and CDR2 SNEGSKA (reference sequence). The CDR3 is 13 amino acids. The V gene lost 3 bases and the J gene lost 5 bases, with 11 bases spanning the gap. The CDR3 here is CSASPHSNNEQFF. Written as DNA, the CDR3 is TGCAGTGCTAGTCCCCATTCTAACAATGAGCAGTTCTTC.

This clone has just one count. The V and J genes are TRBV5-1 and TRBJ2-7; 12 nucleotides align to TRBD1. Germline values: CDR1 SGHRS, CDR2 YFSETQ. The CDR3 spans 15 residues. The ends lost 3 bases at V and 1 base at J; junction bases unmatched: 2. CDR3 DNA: TGCGCCAGCAGCTGGGGACAGGGGGCTTCCTACGAGCAGTACTTC. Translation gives CASSWGQGASYEQYF.

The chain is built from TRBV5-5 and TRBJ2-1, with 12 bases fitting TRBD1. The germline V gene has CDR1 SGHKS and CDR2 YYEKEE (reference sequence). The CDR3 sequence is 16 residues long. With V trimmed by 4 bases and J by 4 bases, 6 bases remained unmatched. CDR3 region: CASSDRGQGAYNEQFF. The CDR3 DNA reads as TGTGCCAGCAGCGACCGGGGACAGGGGGCATACAATGAGCAGTTCTTC.

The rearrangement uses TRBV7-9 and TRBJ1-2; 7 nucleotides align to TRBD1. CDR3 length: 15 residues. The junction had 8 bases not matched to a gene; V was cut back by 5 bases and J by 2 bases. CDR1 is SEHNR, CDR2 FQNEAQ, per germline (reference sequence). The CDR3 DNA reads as TGTGCCAGCAGCCAGGGACAGTCCCCCAACTATGGCTACACCTTC. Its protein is CASSQGQSPNYGYTF.

As DNA, the CDR3 is TGTGCCAGTAGTATGCCAGGGGGCGGGAACACTGAAGCTTTCTTT. Protein: CASSMPGGGNTEAFF. This chain joins TRBV19 and TRBJ1-1, with TRBD1 identical over 8 bases. J gave up 1 base and V 3 bases, and 4 bases lay outside the gene matches. The CDR3 contains 15 residues. Germline V gene lookup returns CDR1 LNHDA and CDR2 SQIVND (reference sequence).

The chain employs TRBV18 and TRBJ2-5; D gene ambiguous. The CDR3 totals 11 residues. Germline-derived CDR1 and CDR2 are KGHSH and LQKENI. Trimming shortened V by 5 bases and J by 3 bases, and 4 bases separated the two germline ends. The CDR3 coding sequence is TGTGCCAGCTCAGTCAAAGAGACCCAGTACTTC. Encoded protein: CASSVKETQYF. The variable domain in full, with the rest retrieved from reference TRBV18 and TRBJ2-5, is NAGVMQNPRHLVRRRGQEARLRCSPMKGHSHVYWYRQLPEEGLKFMVYLQKENIIDESGMPKERFSAEFPKEGPSILRIQQVVRGDSAAYFCASSVKETQYFGPGTRLLVL.

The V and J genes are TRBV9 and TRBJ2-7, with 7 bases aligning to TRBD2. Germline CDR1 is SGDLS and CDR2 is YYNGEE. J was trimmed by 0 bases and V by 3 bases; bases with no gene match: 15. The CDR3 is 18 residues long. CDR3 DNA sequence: TGTGCCAGCAGCGCTAATCCTGCGAGCGGGATGGGCTCCTACGAGCAGTACTTC. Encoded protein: CASSANPASGMGSYEQYF. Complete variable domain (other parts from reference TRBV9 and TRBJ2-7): DSGVTQTPKHLITATGQRVTLRCSPRSGDLSVYWYQQSLDQGLQFLIQYYNGEERAKGNILERFSAQQFPDLHSELNLSSLELGDSALYFCASSANPASGMGSYEQYFGPGTRLTVT.

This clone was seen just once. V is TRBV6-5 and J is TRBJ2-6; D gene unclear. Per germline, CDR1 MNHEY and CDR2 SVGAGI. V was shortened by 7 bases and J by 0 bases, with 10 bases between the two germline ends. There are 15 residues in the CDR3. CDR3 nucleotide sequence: TGTGCCAGCAATCCAGGCCCCTCTGGGGCCAACGTCCTGACTTTC. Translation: CASNPGPSGANVLTF.

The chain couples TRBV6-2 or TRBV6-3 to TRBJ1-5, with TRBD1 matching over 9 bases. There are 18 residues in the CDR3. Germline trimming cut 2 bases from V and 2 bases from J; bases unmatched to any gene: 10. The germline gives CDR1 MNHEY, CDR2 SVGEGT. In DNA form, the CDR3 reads TGTGCCAGCAGTTACGCCGGGACAGGGTATGGAGGCAATCAGCCCCAGCATTTT. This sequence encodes CASSYAGTGYGGNQPQHF.

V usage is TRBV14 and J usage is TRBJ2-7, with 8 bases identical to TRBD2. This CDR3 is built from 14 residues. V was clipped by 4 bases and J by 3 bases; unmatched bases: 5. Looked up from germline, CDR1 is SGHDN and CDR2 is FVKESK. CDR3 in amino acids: CASSLLAGHYEQYF. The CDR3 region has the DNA TGTGCCAGCAGCCTATTAGCGGGACACTACGAGCAGTACTTC.

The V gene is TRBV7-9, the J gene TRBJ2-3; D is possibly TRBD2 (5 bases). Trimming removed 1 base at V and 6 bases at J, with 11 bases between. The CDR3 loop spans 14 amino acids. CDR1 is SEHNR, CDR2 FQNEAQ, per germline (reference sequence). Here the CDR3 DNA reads TGTGCCAGCAGCTTAGAACGGGGTGGTGATACGCAGTATTTT. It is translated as CASSLERGGDTQYF.

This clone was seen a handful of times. In DNA, the CDR3 is TGTGCCCATAGGAGGAGGACAGGCGAATCTGGGGCCAACGTCCTGACTTTC. Amino acid sequence: CAHRRRTGESGANVLTF. This rearrangement joins TRBV30 to TRBJ2-6, with 7 nucleotides matching TRBD1. This CDR3 contains 17 residues. Germline-derived CDR1 and CDR2 are GTSNPN and SVGIG (reference sequence). The V segment lost 8 bases and the J segment 1 base; nucleotides outside the gene matches: 14.

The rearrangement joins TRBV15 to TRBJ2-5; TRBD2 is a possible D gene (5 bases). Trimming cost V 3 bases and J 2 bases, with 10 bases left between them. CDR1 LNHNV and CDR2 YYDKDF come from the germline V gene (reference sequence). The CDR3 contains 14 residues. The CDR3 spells CATSSGLGQETQYF. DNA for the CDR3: TGTGCCACCAGCAGCGGACTGGGACAAGAGACCCAGTACTTC.